This T cell receptor (beta chain) was observed in a study of shared clonotypes between healthy human individuals. Turning to the study itself: Every donor yielded three CD4 naive, three CD4 memory, two CD8 naive and one CD8 memory plate.

Germline lookup yields CDR1 SQVTM and CDR2 ANQGSEA. The CDR3 contains 13 residues. The V end lost 4 bases, the J end lost 4 bases, and 13 bases lay between the germline ends. Sequenced by immunoSEQ multiplex PCR; TCRdb stores in-frame clones only, minus some. The table records a few million clones, about 92% of them present only once. Whole-study results and caveats: Researchers sampled blood only, noting tissue repertoires likely differ.

This clone was observed a handful of times. Its matching antigen is unknown. The source is a man in his late teens or twenties in good health. Sequencing was done on a sample of naive CD4+ T cells sorted from blood. Subset reported: CD45RA+ positively selected. This chain uses TRBV29-1 with TRBJ1-2, with a weak D call TRBD1 (5 bases). CDR3 region: CSVVPGAGYGYTF. CDR3 bases: TGCAGCGTTGTTCCCGGGGCCGGCTATGGCTACACCTTC.